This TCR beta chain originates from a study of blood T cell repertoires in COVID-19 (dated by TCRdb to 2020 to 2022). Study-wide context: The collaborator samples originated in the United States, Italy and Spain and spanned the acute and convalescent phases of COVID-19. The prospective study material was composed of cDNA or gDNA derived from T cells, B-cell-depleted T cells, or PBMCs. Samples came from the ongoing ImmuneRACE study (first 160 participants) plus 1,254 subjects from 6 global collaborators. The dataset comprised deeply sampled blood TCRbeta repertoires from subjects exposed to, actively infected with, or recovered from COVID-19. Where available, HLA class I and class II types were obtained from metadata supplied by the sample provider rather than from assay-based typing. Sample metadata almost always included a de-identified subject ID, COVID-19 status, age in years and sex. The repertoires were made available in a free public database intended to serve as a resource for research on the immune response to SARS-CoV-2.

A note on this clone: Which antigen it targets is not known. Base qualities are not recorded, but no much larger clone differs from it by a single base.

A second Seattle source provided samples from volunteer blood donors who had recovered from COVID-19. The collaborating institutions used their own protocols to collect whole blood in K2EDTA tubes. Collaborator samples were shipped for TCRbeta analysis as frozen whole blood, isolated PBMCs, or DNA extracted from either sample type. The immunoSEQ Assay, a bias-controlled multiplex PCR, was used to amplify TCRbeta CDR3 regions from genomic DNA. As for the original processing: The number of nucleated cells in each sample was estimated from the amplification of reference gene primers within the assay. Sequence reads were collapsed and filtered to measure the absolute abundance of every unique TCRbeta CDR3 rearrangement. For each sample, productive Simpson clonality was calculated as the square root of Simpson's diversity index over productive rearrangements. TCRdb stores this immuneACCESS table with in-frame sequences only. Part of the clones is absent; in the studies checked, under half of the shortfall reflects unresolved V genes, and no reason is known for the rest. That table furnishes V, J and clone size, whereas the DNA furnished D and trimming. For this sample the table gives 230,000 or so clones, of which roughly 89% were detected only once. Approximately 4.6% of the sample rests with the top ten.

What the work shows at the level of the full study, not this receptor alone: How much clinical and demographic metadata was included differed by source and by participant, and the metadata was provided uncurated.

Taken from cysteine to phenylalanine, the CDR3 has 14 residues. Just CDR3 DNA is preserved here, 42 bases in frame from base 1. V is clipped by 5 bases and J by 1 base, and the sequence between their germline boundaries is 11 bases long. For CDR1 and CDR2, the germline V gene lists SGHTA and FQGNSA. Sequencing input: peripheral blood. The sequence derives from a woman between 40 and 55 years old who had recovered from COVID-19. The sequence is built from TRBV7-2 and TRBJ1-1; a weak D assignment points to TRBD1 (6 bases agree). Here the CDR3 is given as CASSPRTENTEAFF. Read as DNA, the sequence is TGTGCCAGCAGCCCCAGGACAGAGAACACTGAAGCTTTCTTT.